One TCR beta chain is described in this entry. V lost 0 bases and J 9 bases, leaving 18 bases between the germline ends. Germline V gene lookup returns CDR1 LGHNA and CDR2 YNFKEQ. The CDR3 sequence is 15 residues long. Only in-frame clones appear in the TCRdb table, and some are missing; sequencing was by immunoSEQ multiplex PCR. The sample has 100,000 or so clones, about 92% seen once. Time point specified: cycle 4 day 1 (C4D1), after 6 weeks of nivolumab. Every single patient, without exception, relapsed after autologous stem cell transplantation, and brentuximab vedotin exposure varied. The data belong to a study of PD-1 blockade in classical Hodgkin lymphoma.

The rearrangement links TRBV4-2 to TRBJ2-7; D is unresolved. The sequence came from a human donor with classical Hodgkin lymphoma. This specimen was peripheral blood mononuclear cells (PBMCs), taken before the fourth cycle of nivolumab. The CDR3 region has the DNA TGTGCCAGCAGCCAAGATGAAAGGGCTACGTTCGGGCAGTACTTC. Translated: CASSQDERATFGQYF.